This T cell receptor (beta chain) was observed in a study of blood T cell repertoires in COVID-19 (dated by TCRdb to 2018 to 2021). Regarding the complete study: Collaborator samples came from the United States, Italy and Spain and covered acute and convalescent phases of COVID-19. A de-identified subject ID, COVID-19 status, age in years and sex were almost always included in the sample metadata. The samples were drawn from the first 160 participants of the ongoing ImmuneRACE study and from more than 1,000 subjects provided by 6 global collaborators. HLA class I and class II types, where available, came from metadata supplied by the sample provider rather than from assay-based typing. The material from the prospective study consisted of cDNA or gDNA derived from T cells, B-cell-depleted T cells, or PBMCs. The repertoires were made available in a free public database intended to serve as a resource for research on the immune response to SARS-CoV-2. Subjects who had been exposed to COVID-19, were actively infected with it, or had recovered from it provided the deeply sampled blood TCRbeta repertoires that made up the dataset. Points the paper makes about the study in general: The amount of clinical and demographic metadata varied by source and participant and was provided uncurated.

V is shortened by 5 bases, J by 6 bases, and the region joining them spans 12 bases. Measured from the cysteine to the phenylalanine, the CDR3 is 13 residues long. The kept DNA is CDR3 alone, 39 bases in frame from the first base. Turning to this clone: Its antigen is unknown. No base quality values were provided; no much bigger clone lies one nucleotide off.

The collaborating institutions used their own protocols to collect whole blood in K2EDTA tubes. For TCRbeta analysis, collaborators shipped samples as frozen whole blood, isolated PBMCs, or DNA extracted from either of those sample types. The immunoSEQ Assay, a bias-controlled multiplex PCR, was used to amplify TCRbeta CDR3 regions from genomic DNA. The study's own analysis went as follows. Within the assay, amplification of reference gene primers was used to estimate how many nucleated cells each sample contained. To quantify the absolute abundance of each unique TCRbeta CDR3 rearrangement, sequence reads were collapsed and filtered. For each sample, productive Simpson clonality was calculated as the square root of Simpson's diversity index over productive rearrangements. Here the immuneACCESS table is served through TCRdb, limited to in-frame sequences with V and J called. Missing clones are a known gap in these copies; in checked studies unresolved V genes cover under half, and the rest lacks a known reason. V and J calls and clone size are those listed in that table; D and trimming were worked out from the DNA. The sample profile shows around 230,000 clones; over 80% of them were found once. Of the sample, 27% falls within the top ten clones.

The sample consisted of peripheral blood. This clonotype was obtained from a man aged 40-50 years with acute or convalescent COVID-19. The rearrangement joined TRBV12-3 or TRBV12-4 to TRBJ2-3, with TRBD1 tentatively as D gene (6 bases match). The DNA reads TGTGCCAGCAGTGCCAGGGGTCACGATACGCAGTATTTT. This sequence encodes CASSARGHDTQYF.